One T cell receptor (beta chain) is described in this entry. Antigen: not known. This entry belongs to a study of molecular identifiers for immune sequencing clone quantification. Study as a whole: Replicates partitioned RNA from approximately 20,000 or 100,000 naive CD8 cells into five parts, sequencing four.

It was with previously described methods and listed TCR primers that bulk TCR libraries were made. TCRdb reprocessed the PCR reads with MiXCR, giving one entry per CDR3 protein. The repertoire holds about 630,000 distinct CDR3 sequences, with roughly 23% as singletons. Study conclusions and caveats: Underestimation of highly expanded clone sizes could arise where identical TCR molecules share a barcode. Effector cells kept over 99% of their molecules in clones above 20 RNA copies, while naive cells kept under 1% there.

Deletions cut 5 bases from V and 2 bases from J, with 6 bases between. Germline V gives CDR1 LGHNA, CDR2 YSLEER. CDR3 size: 12 residues. V gene TRBV4-3 combines with J gene TRBJ1-2; the D is unclear. This clonotype originated in a human donor in good health. Some libraries in this study had Jurkat cell RNA spiked in. Sequencing used naive CD8+ T cells from blood, with Jurkat cell RNA spiked in. Subset given: FACS-sorted CD8+CD4-CCR7+CD45RA+ naive T cells. The chain's CDR3 is CASSATNYGYTF. CDR3 nucleotide sequence: TGCGCCAGCAGCGCAACAAACTATGGCTACACCTTC.